The next 10 T cell receptor beta chains were all read from a single sample in a study of blood T cell repertoires in COVID-19. The table came from immunoSEQ multiplex PCR; TCRdb's copy has only in-frame clones and leaves some out. The table records about 81,000 clones, approximately 84% of them present only once. Sequencing used peripheral blood. The receptors stem from a human donor in a cohort sampled during active COVID-19.

V gene TRBV9 combines with J gene TRBJ2-3; D unclear. Trimming stripped 0 bases from V and 2 bases from J, with 10 bases between. Germline lookup yields CDR1 SGDLS and CDR2 YYNGEE. This CDR3 has 15 amino acids. DNA of the CDR3: TGTGCCAGCAGCGTAGTTCCGCAACACACAGATACGCAGTATTTT. The encoded protein is CASSVVPQHTDTQYF.

The table lists this clone with a count of one. The CDR3, as DNA: TGCGCCAGCAGCCAACACCTAGCGGGCTACGAGCAGTACTTC. It yields the protein CASSQHLAGYEQYF. The rearrangement links TRBV4-1 to TRBJ2-7, with 8 nucleotides matching TRBD2. The CDR3 covers 14 residues. Per the germline V gene, CDR1 is MGHRA and CDR2 is YSYEKL. With V trimmed by 2 bases and J by 3 bases, 3 bases remained unmatched.

This chain joins TRBV20-1 and TRBJ2-7; 8 bases are a match to TRBD2. Per germline, CDR1 DFQATT and CDR2 SNEGSKA (reference sequence). The ends lost 3 bases at V and 4 bases at J; junction bases unmatched: 8. The CDR3 consists of 14 residues. This CDR3 is CSASGGGIKYEQYF. The CDR3 DNA sequence: TGCAGTGCTAGTGGCGGGGGGATCAAATACGAGCAGTACTTC.

This clone has more than one count but fewer than ten. The gene calls are TRBV30 and TRBJ1-6; no definite D call. The germline V gene encodes CDR1 GTSNPN and CDR2 SVGIG (reference sequence). V lost 5 bases to trimming and J lost 0 bases, with 11 bases between them. The length of the CDR3 is 15 residues. The CDR3 DNA follows: TGTGCCTGGGGTCAGGTACCCTCCTATAATTCACCCCTCCACTTT. Its translation: CAWGQVPSYNSPLHF.

This clone was recorded only once. The V gene is TRBV29-1, the J gene TRBJ2-1, with 11 bases matching TRBD2. The CDR3 consists of 17 residues. The V and J ends lost 7 bases and 4 bases, in that order; junction bases with no gene match: 15. Looked up from germline, CDR1 is SQVTM and CDR2 is ANQGSEA. CDR3 bases: TGCAGCGCCGCCCGGGGAGTTAGCGGGGGGGGATACAATGAGCAGTTCTTC. The encoded protein is CSAARGVSGGGYNEQFF.

This clone was counted between two and nine times. The genes are TRBV7-2 and TRBJ2-2, with 15 bases aligning to TRBD2. Germline V lookup: CDR1 SGHTA, CDR2 FQGNSA. The CDR3 is made up of 19 amino acids. Trimming took 5 bases from V and 6 from J; bases not matched to a gene: 13. This CDR3 is CASSNRTSGGAPRSGELFF. CDR3 coding DNA: TGTGCCAGCAGCAATCGGACTAGCGGGGGGGCCCCGCGTTCCGGGGAGCTGTTTTTT.

The rearrangement links TRBV28 to TRBJ1-5, with 9 bases that match TRBD1. The junction had 10 bases not matched to a gene; V was cut back by 7 bases and J by 6 bases. The CDR3 is 15 amino acids. Per the germline V gene, CDR1 is MDHEN and CDR2 is SYDVKM. In nucleotides, the CDR3 is TGTGCCAGCACCAAACAGGGGGCGATTGGTCAGCCCCAGCATTTT. Its protein is CASTKQGAIGQPQHF. The full variable domain, completed using reference TRBV28 and TRBJ1-5, is DVKVTQSSRYLVKRTGEKVFLECVQDMDHENMFWYRQDPGLGLRLIYFSYDVKMKEKGDIPEGYSVSREKKERFSLILESASTNQTSMYLCASTKQGAIGQPQHFGDGTRLSIL.

The chain is built from TRBV7-9 and TRBJ1-2; D uncertain. Trimming cost V 1 base and J 5 bases, with 5 bases left between them. The CDR3 extends over 12 amino acids. Looked up from germline, CDR1 is SEHNR and CDR2 is FQNEAQ (reference sequence). This CDR3 is CASSLGRYGYTF. The CDR3 DNA sequence: TGTGCCAGCAGCTTAGGCCGGTATGGCTACACCTTC.

The chain has TRBV2 and TRBJ2-2; TRBD1 agrees at 9 bases. CDR3 size: 15 residues. Germline values: CDR1 SNHLY, CDR2 FYNNEI. The ends lost 6 bases at V and 5 bases at J; junction bases unmatched: 7. The CDR3 loop is CASREWTGVTGELFF. For the CDR3, the DNA is TGTGCCAGCAGAGAATGGACAGGGGTGACCGGGGAGCTGTTTTTT. Filled out from reference TRBV2 and TRBJ2-2, the complete variable domain reads EPEVTQTPSHQVTQMGQEVILRCVPISNHLYFYWYRQILGQKVEFLVSFYNNEISEKSEIFDDQFSVERPDGSNFTLKIRSTKLEDSAMYFCASREWTGVTGELFFGEGSRLTVL.

The rearrangement uses TRBV7-8 and TRBJ1-5; D is unresolved. CDR3 length: 15 amino acids. The V end was cut by 1 base, the J end by 3 bases, with 10 bases between. Germline CDR1 reads SGHVS; CDR2 reads FQNEAQ. As DNA, the CDR3 is TGTGCCAGCAGCTTAGGCCTGCAGGACAATCAGCCCCAGCATTTT. Translating it yields CASSLGLQDNQPQHF. The full variable domain, with the rest looked up from reference TRBV7-8 and TRBJ1-5, is GAGVSQSPRYKVAKRGQDVALRCDPISGHVSLFWYQQALGQGPEFLTYFQNEAQLDKSGLPSDRFFAERPEGSVSTLKIQRTQQEDSAVYLCASSLGLQDNQPQHFGDGTRLSIL.